One sample yielded the 28 T cell receptor beta chains listed below, sequenced in a study of T cell responses to AZD1222 COVID-19 vaccine. The data were produced by immunoSEQ multiplex PCR, yet TCRdb's version contains in-frame clones alone and is incomplete. This sample yields 200,000 or so clones, of which over 80% are seen a single time; roughly 6% belongs to the top ten. The sequenced sample was peripheral blood, obtained on day 0 of AZD1222 vaccination. The receptors here all came from an adult in good health.

The chain joins TRBV3-1 (or the pseudogene TRBV3-2) to TRBJ1-6; the match to TRBD1 covers 7 bases. The germline CDR1 and CDR2 sequences are LGHDT and YNNKEL (reference sequence). J lost 13 bases, V lost 4 bases, and 10 bases had no gene match. The CDR3 is made up of 14 amino acids. CDR3 nucleotide sequence: TGTGCCAGCAGCCCCGGGACAGTCAAGGGGCCCCTCCACTTT. Translation: CASSPGTVKGPLHF.

V gene TRBV3-1 (or the pseudogene TRBV3-2) combines with J gene TRBJ2-7, with D possibly TRBD2 on 7 matching bases. Trimming removed 6 bases at V and 7 bases at J, with 22 bases between. The CDR3 is 15 residues long. The germline V gene encodes CDR1 LGHDT and CDR2 YNNKEL (reference sequence). The CDR3 nucleotides are TGTGCCAGCAGTCGGAGGGGGGGCTCTACAAGTGAGCAGTACTTC. Amino acid sequence: CASSRRGGSTSEQYF.

This chain joins TRBV4-2 and TRBJ2-7, with D tentatively TRBD1 (5 bases). Germline values: CDR1 LGHNA, CDR2 YNFKEQ. The CDR3 consists of 14 residues. Trimming left V 0 bases short and J 5 bases short, with 11 bases between. The CDR3: CASSQDKGLDEQYF. In nucleotides, the CDR3 is TGTGCCAGCAGCCAAGATAAGGGGTTGGACGAGCAGTACTTC.

This rearrangement joins TRBV7-5 to TRBJ1-4; the D call in the table, TRBD1, was not verified against the DNA. TRBV7-5 is noted as a pseudogene. There are 16 residues in the CDR3. The CDR3 region is CARRPIDRKANEKLFF. Written as DNA, the CDR3 is TGTGCCAGAAGGCCAATCGACAGAAAAGCTAATGAAAAACTGTTTTTT.

The chain links TRBV28 to TRBJ1-6, with D tentatively TRBD1 (6 bases). The CDR3 is 13 amino acids. Germline CDR1 and CDR2: MDHEN and SYDVKM. V gave up 5 bases and J gave up 8 bases, with 10 bases separating them. CDR3: CASSGNRDSPLHF. The CDR3 nucleotides read TGTGCCAGCAGTGGTAACAGGGATTCACCCCTCCACTTT.

The chain employs TRBV29-1 and TRBJ2-5; 7 bases line up with TRBD1. CDR3 length equals 16 residues. With V trimmed by 2 bases and J by 5 bases, 14 bases remained unmatched. Germline V gene sequence: CDR1 SQVTM, CDR2 ANQGSEA. CDR3 bases: TGCAGCGTTGAATCTCCTGACGACAGGGCCAGGGAGACCCAGTACTTC. Translated: CSVESPDDRARETQYF.

This chain links TRBV20-1 with TRBJ1-1; perhaps TRBD1 as D (5 bases). The germline gives CDR1 DFQATT, CDR2 SNEGSKA (reference sequence). With 3 bases removed from V and 0 bases from J, the gap between germline ends came to 11 bases. The CDR3 is 14 amino acids. CDR3 in amino acids: CSASGSGMNTEAFF. DNA for the CDR3: TGCAGTGCTAGTGGGTCAGGGATGAACACTGAAGCTTTCTTT.

CDR3 residues: CASSPKEGRGNYGYTF. CDR3 sequence (DNA): TGTGCCAGCTCACCAAAAGAGGGCCGAGGGAACTATGGCTACACCTTC. This rearrangement joins TRBV18 to TRBJ1-2, with no clear D. V lost 2 bases and J 2 bases, leaving 15 bases between the germline ends. CDR3 length: 16 amino acids. CDR1 is KGHSH, CDR2 LQKENI, per germline.

This chain uses TRBV4-2 with TRBJ2-3; 15 bases are shared with TRBD2. Germline V gene data show CDR1 as LGHNA and CDR2 as YNFKEQ. V was clipped by 3 bases and J by 0 bases; unmatched bases: 4. The CDR3 extends over 18 amino acids. The CDR3 coding sequence is TGTGCCAGCAGCCAGGATGGACTAGCGGGAGGGAGCACAGATACGCAGTATTTT. Its translation is CASSQDGLAGGSTDTQYF.

This clone has a single count. The chain links TRBV28 to TRBJ1-1; D may be TRBD1 (5 bases). The germline V gene encodes CDR1 MDHEN and CDR2 SYDVKM. V lost 3 bases, J lost 7 bases, and 9 bases lay in between. CDR3 length equals 12 residues. The CDR3 region has the DNA TGTGCCAGCAGTTTCCGGGGGTTTGAAGCTTTCTTT. Its protein product is CASSFRGFEAFF.

The CDR3, as DNA: TGTGCCAGCAGTTTATGGACTAGCGGGCTAGCCTACGAGCAGTACTTC. Translation gives CASSLWTSGLAYEQYF. The chain uses TRBV28 and TRBJ2-7; TRBD2 matches at 10 bases. Germline V gene lookup returns CDR1 MDHEN and CDR2 SYDVKM. CDR3 length equals 16 residues. The junction had 4 bases not matched to a gene; V was cut back by 0 bases and J by 2 bases.

This clone occurred once. This chain joins TRBV3-1 (or the pseudogene TRBV3-2) and TRBJ2-7; 11 bases map to TRBD2. The length of the CDR3 is 14 residues. Germline V gene sequence: CDR1 LGHDT, CDR2 YNNKEL (reference sequence). V gave up 5 bases and J gave up 3 bases; unmatched junction bases: 3. The CDR3 region is CASSDSGGGYEQYF. DNA for the CDR3: TGTGCCAGCAGCGATAGCGGGGGGGGCTACGAGCAGTACTTC.

This clone was seen a handful of times. The V call is TRBV5-1, the J call TRBJ2-5, with 9 bases matching TRBD1. CDR1 SGHRS and CDR2 YFSETQ come from the germline V gene. CDR3 size: 16 residues. With 4 bases clipped from V and 4 bases from J, the junction kept 11 bases outside the gene matches. CDR3 DNA sequence: TGCGCCAGCAGCGCCACAGGGGGCGCGCGGTCAGAGACCCAGTACTTC. Its protein is CASSATGGARSETQYF.

The chain couples TRBV29-1 to TRBJ2-5; D is perhaps TRBD1 or TRBD2 (5 bases each). In germline, CDR1 is SQVTM, CDR2 ANQGSEA. This CDR3 contains 16 residues. V was cut by 1 base and J by 7 bases, with 22 bases left in between. DNA of the CDR3: TGCAGCGTTGAAGCCCTCCCCGGGACCCACGTCGGGACCCAGTACTTC. It is translated as CSVEALPGTHVGTQYF.

The chain joins TRBV27 to TRBJ2-3, with a tentative D call TRBD2 (6 bases). Trimming cost V 5 bases and J 2 bases, with 17 bases left between them. The germline gives CDR1 MNHEY, CDR2 SMNVEV (reference sequence). The CDR3 contains 16 residues. The CDR3 spells CASSEPTSPHTDTQYF. The CDR3 nucleotides are TGTGCCAGCAGTGAGCCGACTAGTCCCCACACAGATACGCAGTATTTT.

This clone has just a few counts. V and J are TRBV5-1 and TRBJ1-2; 9 nucleotides agree with TRBD1. V lost 3 bases, J lost 7 bases, and 4 bases stayed unmatched. Per the germline V gene, CDR1 is SGHRS and CDR2 is YFSETQ. The CDR3 runs to 13 residues. The chain's CDR3 is CASSSQGALGYTF. CDR3 nucleotide sequence: TGCGCCAGCAGCTCACAGGGGGCGCTTGGCTACACCTTC.

The sample holds one count of this clone. The V and J genes are TRBV19 and TRBJ1-2; D remains ambiguous. This CDR3 is 15 amino acids long. Per the germline V gene, CDR1 is LNHDA and CDR2 is SQIVND (reference sequence). With 1 base removed from V and 7 bases from J, the gap between germline ends came to 16 bases. The CDR3 nucleotides read TGTGCCAGTAGTATAGGGCGCGTGGGGTGGCGTGGCTACACCTTC. Its protein is CASSIGRVGWRGYTF. Variable domain in full (rest from reference TRBV19 and TRBJ1-2): DGGITQSPKYLFRKEGQNVTLSCEQNLNHDAMYWYRQDPGQGLRLIYYSQIVNDFQKGDIAEGYSVSREKKESFPLTVTSAQKNPTAFYLCASSIGRVGWRGYTFGSGTRLTVV.

The chain carries TRBV9 and TRBJ1-5; TRBD1 is a possible D gene (6 bases). There are 16 residues in the CDR3. Germline loops: CDR1 SGDLS, CDR2 YYNGEE. V shed 2 bases and J shed 0 bases, with 12 bases lying between them. CDR3 DNA: TGTGCCAGCAGCGTCTCCGGGACACCTAGCAATCAGCCCCAGCATTTT. As protein: CASSVSGTPSNQPQHF.

The chain is built from TRBV27 and TRBJ2-1; 9 positions agree with TRBD1. There are 17 residues in the CDR3. The V gene's germline CDR1 is MNHEY and CDR2 SMNVEV (reference sequence). V lost 3 bases to trimming and J lost 9 bases; unmatched junction nucleotides: 15. The DNA for the CDR3 is TGTGCCAGCAGTTTGCGGACAGGGGTTCTAGGGGATGTTGAGCAGTTCTTC. Its translation: CASSLRTGVLGDVEQFF.

The chain links TRBV5-1 to TRBJ1-4, with D unresolved. Germline assignment: CDR1 SGHRS and CDR2 YFSETQ. Trimming removed 0 bases at V and 5 bases at J, with 11 bases between. The CDR3 extends over 15 amino acids. The CDR3 region has the DNA TGCGCCAGCAGCTTGGTTGAGCAGCCCAATGAAAAACTGTTTTTT. Amino acid sequence: CASSLVEQPNEKLFF.

The chain links TRBV7-2 to TRBJ1-5; D unclear. CDR1 is SGHTA, CDR2 FQGNSA, per germline. V was trimmed by 5 bases and J by 0 bases, leaving 8 bases between them. CDR3 length: 14 residues. The CDR3 loop reads CASSPLNSNQPQHF. CDR3 nucleotides: TGTGCCAGCAGCCCCCTTAATAGCAATCAGCCCCAGCATTTT.

Here the CDR3 DNA reads TGTGCCAGCAGTCCCGGGACCTCTCTTGGCAATCAGCCCCAGCATTTT. It translates to CASSPGTSLGNQPQHF. The chain joins TRBV28 to TRBJ1-5; possible D gene TRBD1, 5 bases. There are 16 residues in the CDR3. V lost 5 bases and J lost 2, with 16 bases in between. The germline V gene encodes CDR1 MDHEN and CDR2 SYDVKM.

The rearrangement joins TRBV5-1 to TRBJ1-6; 7 bases map to TRBD1. The CDR3 spans 15 residues. CDR1 SGHRS and CDR2 YFSETQ come from the germline V gene. The V gene end was trimmed by 4 bases and the J gene end by 5 bases; junction bases not matched to a gene: 6. The CDR3 nucleotides read TGCGCCAGCAGCCTCGGACAGGCAGATAATTCACCCCTCCACTTT. Amino acids: CASSLGQADNSPLHF.

The chain's CDR3 is CASSPRGPNTGELFF. Written as DNA, the CDR3 is TGTGCCAGCTCACCACGGGGACCGAACACCGGGGAGCTGTTTTTT. The rearrangement uses TRBV18 and TRBJ2-2; D possibly matches TRBD1 or TRBD2 (5 bases each). This CDR3 has 15 amino acids. Germline CDR1 is KGHSH and CDR2 is LQKENI. V lost 1 base and J lost 0, with 6 bases in between. Supplemented by reference TRBV18 and TRBJ2-2, the full variable domain reads NAGVMQNPRHLVRRRGQEARLRCSPMKGHSHVYWYRQLPEEGLKFMVYLQKENIIDESGMPKERFSAEFPKEGPSILRIQQVVRGDSAAYFCASSPRGPNTGELFFGEGSRLTVL.

The rearrangement links TRBV24-1 to TRBJ1-5; unclear D gene. The V and J ends lost 6 bases and 0 bases respectively, with 5 bases between them. Germline V CDR1 and CDR2: KGHDR, SFDVKD. The CDR3 extends over 13 amino acids. The DNA of the CDR3 is TGTGCCACCAGTCAATATAGCAATCAGCCCCAGCATTTT. It codes for CATSQYSNQPQHF.

The chain links TRBV5-6 to TRBJ1-2; 12 positions agree with TRBD1. J gave up 3 bases and V 7 bases, and 4 bases lay outside the gene matches. The CDR3 is made up of 14 amino acids. Germline V gene lookup returns CDR1 SGHDT and CDR2 YYEEEE. The CDR3 here is CASGGDRGHYGYTF. CDR3 nucleotides: TGTGCCAGCGGCGGGGACAGGGGGCACTATGGCTACACCTTC.

The chain has TRBV3-1 (or the pseudogene TRBV3-2) and TRBJ2-1; unclear D gene. Germline V lookup: CDR1 LGHDT, CDR2 YNNKEL (reference sequence). The CDR3 is 12 residues long. The V end was cut by 4 bases, the J end by 10 bases, with 11 bases between. The CDR3 coding sequence is TGTGCCAGCAGCCGACTCAAACCGGAGCAGTTCTTC. Residues: CASSRLKPEQFF.

The chain has TRBV4-2 and TRBJ1-5; D call uncertain. The CDR3 spans 17 residues. V was clipped by 0 bases and J by 7 bases, with 19 bases between them. Germline V CDR1 and CDR2: LGHNA, YNFKEQ. The CDR3 sequence: CASSQDRWTQRGQPQHF. The CDR3 DNA reads as TGTGCCAGCAGCCAAGATCGGTGGACCCAGAGAGGGCAGCCCCAGCATTTT.